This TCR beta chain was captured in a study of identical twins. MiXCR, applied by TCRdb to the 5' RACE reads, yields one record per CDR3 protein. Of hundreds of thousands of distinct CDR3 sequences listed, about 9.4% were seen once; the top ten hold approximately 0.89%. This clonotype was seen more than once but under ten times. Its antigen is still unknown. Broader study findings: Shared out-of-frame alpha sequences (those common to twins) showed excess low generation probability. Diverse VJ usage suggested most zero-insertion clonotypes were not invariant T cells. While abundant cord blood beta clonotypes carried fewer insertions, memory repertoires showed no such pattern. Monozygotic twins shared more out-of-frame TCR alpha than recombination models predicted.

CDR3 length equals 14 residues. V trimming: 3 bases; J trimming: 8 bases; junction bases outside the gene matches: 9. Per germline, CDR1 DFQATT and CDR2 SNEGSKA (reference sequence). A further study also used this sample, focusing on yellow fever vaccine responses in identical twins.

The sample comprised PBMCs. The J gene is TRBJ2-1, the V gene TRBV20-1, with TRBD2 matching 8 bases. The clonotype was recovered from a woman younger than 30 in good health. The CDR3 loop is CSASRPSGSHEQFF. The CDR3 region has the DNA TGCAGTGCTAGTAGGCCTAGCGGGTCCCATGAGCAGTTCTTC.